Each of the 32 T cell receptor beta chains below was sequenced from the same sample in a study of blood T cell repertoires in COVID-19. Method: immunoSEQ multiplex PCR; TCRdb's copy keeps in-frame clones and lacks some. The table includes hundreds of thousands of clones, about 90% detected once. The source material was PBMCs or T cells enriched from blood (not recorded which). All receptors come from a man in his forties in a cohort exposed to, infected with or recovered from COVID-19 (not recorded which).

The chain recombines TRBV3-1 (or the pseudogene TRBV3-2) with TRBJ1-3; 11 bases are a match to TRBD1. Looked up from germline, CDR1 is LGHDT and CDR2 is YNNKEL (reference sequence). The ends lost 2 bases at V and 2 bases at J; junction bases unmatched: 2. The CDR3 runs to 16 residues. CDR3 sequence: CASSQRGQGAGNTIYF. CDR3 sequence (DNA): TGTGCCAGCAGCCAACGGGGACAGGGGGCTGGAAACACCATATATTTT.

V is TRBV27 and J is TRBJ1-1, with D uncertain. CDR3 size: 15 residues. V was pared by 2 bases and J by 7 bases, with 17 bases between. Germline CDR1 MNHEY, CDR2 SMNVEV (reference sequence). CDR3 region: CASSLIAEARIEAFF. The CDR3 nucleotides read TGTGCCAGCAGTTTAATCGCAGAGGCTCGGATTGAAGCTTTCTTT.

This rearrangement joins TRBV6-1 to TRBJ1-1; D call uncertain. CDR3 size: 13 residues. Trimming pared 3 bases from V and 2 bases from J, leaving 7 bases between. Germline values: CDR1 MNHNS, CDR2 SASEGT. DNA for the CDR3: TGTGCCAGCAGTGATCAAGCTAACACTGAAGCTTTCTTT. Translated, it gives CASSDQANTEAFF.

The CDR3 DNA is TGTGCCAGCAGCCAACAAGGCGGGGGAGGGCCCCACGAGCAGTACTTC. The encoded protein is CASSQQGGGGPHEQYF. The genes are TRBV3-1 (or the pseudogene TRBV3-2) and TRBJ2-7, with TRBD2 matching over 7 bases. CDR1 is LGHDT, CDR2 YNNKEL, per germline (reference sequence). This CDR3 is 16 amino acids long. Trimming cost V 2 bases and J 5 bases; bases outside gene matches: 12.

The chain is built from TRBV3-1 (or the pseudogene TRBV3-2) and TRBJ1-4; no clear D. This CDR3 has 14 amino acids. The V end was cut by 0 bases, the J end by 1 base, with 3 bases between. The germline V gene encodes CDR1 LGHDT and CDR2 YNNKEL (reference sequence). The CDR3 loop is CASSQDKTNEKLFF. The CDR3 DNA reads as TGTGCCAGCAGCCAAGACAAAACTAATGAAAAACTGTTTTTT.

The chain joins TRBV7-9 to TRBJ2-2; 8 positions match TRBD1. CDR1 is SEHNR, CDR2 FQNEAQ, per germline (reference sequence). The CDR3 contains 15 residues. V lost 4 bases to trimming and J lost 5 bases; unmatched junction nucleotides: 6. CDR3 nucleotides: TGTGCCAGCAGCTCTAGGGGACAGGCGACCGGGGAGCTGTTTTTT. Amino acids: CASSSRGQATGELFF.

This clone was recorded many times. The V call is TRBV5-4, the J call TRBJ2-7; weak D call: TRBD1 (5 bases). The germline V gene encodes CDR1 SGHNT and CDR2 YYREEE (reference sequence). The CDR3 sequence is 15 residues long. Between the trimmed V and J ends, which lost 0 bases and 2 bases, there was a span of 12 bases. The CDR3 DNA follows: TGTGCCAGCAGCTTGGAAGGGGTGTTAACCTACGAGCAGTACTTC. Its translation: CASSLEGVLTYEQYF.

This chain uses TRBV28 with TRBJ2-1, with a weak D call TRBD1 (6 bases). The germline V gene encodes CDR1 MDHEN and CDR2 SYDVKM. V lost 5 bases, J lost 5 bases, and 13 bases lay in between. The CDR3 covers 14 residues. CDR3 protein: CASSQWTVDNEQFF. CDR3 nucleotide sequence: TGTGCCAGCAGTCAATGGACAGTAGACAATGAGCAGTTCTTC.

The rearrangement joins TRBV7-9 to TRBJ2-7, with TRBD1 matching over 7 bases. Looked up from germline, CDR1 is SEHNR and CDR2 is FQNEAQ (reference sequence). This CDR3 contains 15 residues. J was trimmed by 3 bases and V by 5 bases; bases with no gene match: 10. The CDR3 coding sequence is TGTGCCAGCAGCACTCGGGACAGCCTAGTCTACGAGCAGTACTTC. Its protein product is CASSTRDSLVYEQYF. The variable domain in full, with the rest retrieved from reference TRBV7-9 and TRBJ2-7, is DTGVSQNPRHKITKRGQNVTFRCDPISEHNRLYWYRQTLGQGPEFLTYFQNEAQLEKSRLLSDRFSAERPKGSFSTLEIQRTEQGDSAMYLCASSTRDSLVYEQYFGPGTRLTVT.

The rearrangement uses TRBV2 and TRBJ2-1, with 8 nucleotides matching TRBD2. The CDR3 is 15 residues long. J was trimmed by 2 bases and V by 3 bases; bases with no gene match: 3. CDR1 is SNHLY, CDR2 FYNNEI, per germline. The CDR3 DNA reads TGTGCCAGCAGTGAGGATAGCGGGGCCTACAATGAGCAGTTCTTC. Translating gives CASSEDSGAYNEQFF.

This rearrangement joins TRBV5-1 to TRBJ2-1; the D is unclear. V was shortened by 0 bases and J by 7 bases, with 5 bases between the two germline ends. Germline CDR1 reads SGHRS; CDR2 reads YFSETQ. CDR3 length: 12 amino acids. In DNA form, the CDR3 reads TGCGCCAGCAGCTTGGCCTTGAATGAGCAGTTCTTC. It yields the protein CASSLALNEQFF.

The chain carries TRBV6-1 and TRBJ2-4, with a weak D call TRBD1 (5 bases). This CDR3 spans 15 amino acids. Germline V CDR1 and CDR2: MNHNS, SASEGT. Trimming shortened V by 0 bases and J by 3 bases, and 9 bases separated the two germline ends. Written as DNA, the CDR3 is TGTGCCAGCAGTGAAGCGCAGGGCGGCAAAAACATTCAGTACTTC. This encodes CASSEAQGGKNIQYF.

The rearrangement links TRBV6-5 to TRBJ1-1, with D unclear. Germline lookup yields CDR1 MNHEY and CDR2 SVGAGI. This CDR3 comprises 14 residues. The V and J ends lost 4 bases and 4 bases respectively, with 13 bases between them. The CDR3 region is CASSWAGRSTEAFF. CDR3 DNA: TGTGCCAGCAGTTGGGCGGGAAGAAGCACTGAAGCTTTCTTT.

This rearrangement joins TRBV30 to TRBJ1-6; 10 bases line up with TRBD1. The CDR3 loop spans 16 amino acids. CDR1 and CDR2 from the germline V gene are GTSNPN and SVGIG (reference sequence). Unmatched junction bases numbered 9, after V lost 4 bases and J lost 6 bases. The CDR3 sequence is CAWNRDRGLGNSPLHF. CDR3 nucleotide sequence: TGTGCCTGGAACCGGGACAGGGGACTTGGTAATTCACCCCTCCACTTT.

The table lists this clone with a count of one. The V and J genes are TRBV5-4 and TRBJ2-3; a possible D gene is TRBD2 (6 bases). There are 15 residues in the CDR3. V gave up 0 bases and J gave up 0 bases, with 8 bases separating them. The germline CDR1 and CDR2 sequences are SGHNT and YYREEE (reference sequence). This CDR3 is CASSLGGESTDTQYF. CDR3 nucleotides: TGTGCCAGCAGCTTGGGGGGGGAAAGCACAGATACGCAGTATTTT. Looking up the rest from reference TRBV5-4 and TRBJ2-3 gives the full variable domain: ETGVTQSPTHLIKTRGQQVTLRCSSQSGHNTVSWYQQALGQGPQFIFQYYREEENGRGNFPPRFSGLQFPNYSSELNVNALELDDSALYLCASSLGGESTDTQYFGPGTRLTVL.

The chain carries TRBV7-9 and TRBJ2-7; the match to TRBD1 covers 9 bases. J gave up 6 bases and V 5 bases, and 2 bases lay outside the gene matches. The CDR3 has 12 residues. CDR1 is SEHNR and CDR2 is FQNEAQ in the germline V gene (reference sequence). Here the CDR3 reads CASSRTGAEQYF. The CDR3 nucleotides read TGTGCCAGCAGCCGGACAGGGGCCGAGCAGTACTTC.

The chain carries TRBV5-1 and TRBJ2-7; TRBD2 aligns across 11 bases. J gave up 5 bases and V 0 bases, and 4 bases lay outside the gene matches. Germline loops: CDR1 SGHRS, CDR2 YFSETQ. The CDR3 loop spans 15 amino acids. CDR3 in DNA: TGCGCCAGCAGCTTGGATAGCGGGAGGGCCAACGAGCAGTACTTC. It is translated as CASSLDSGRANEQYF.

The chain couples TRBV27 to TRBJ1-2; TRBD1 agrees at 7 bases. Trimming removed 6 bases from V and 4 bases from J; junction bases left unmatched: 2. The CDR3 has 12 residues. Germline CDR1 MNHEY, CDR2 SMNVEV (reference sequence). The CDR3 nucleotides are TGTGCCAGCAGACAGGGGCCCTATGGCTACACCTTC. Its protein product is CASRQGPYGYTF.

The chain employs TRBV3-1 (or the pseudogene TRBV3-2) and TRBJ2-1; 9 nucleotides line up with TRBD2. Per germline, CDR1 LGHDT and CDR2 YNNKEL (reference sequence). V trimming: 2 bases; J trimming: 9 bases; junction bases outside the gene matches: 8. This CDR3 comprises 15 residues. In DNA form, the CDR3 reads TGTGCCAGCAGCCAATCCCCCACAGCGGGAGGTGAGCAGTTCTTC. As protein: CASSQSPTAGGEQFF.

The chain carries TRBV28 and TRBJ1-2, with no clear D. The CDR3 sequence is 13 residues long. Germline values: CDR1 MDHEN, CDR2 SYDVKM. Trimming shortened V by 1 base and J by 8 bases, and 11 bases separated the two germline ends. The DNA of the CDR3 is TGTGCCAGCAGTTTATTGGTGGGCGCGGGCTACACCTTC. Its translation: CASSLLVGAGYTF.

This clone was observed once. The V and J genes are TRBV27 and TRBJ2-3; 7 bases are shared with TRBD2. The CDR3 spans 14 residues. V shed 6 bases, J shed 2 bases, and the junction held 5 bases outside the gene matches. Germline values: CDR1 MNHEY, CDR2 SMNVEV (reference sequence). The CDR3 reads CASRASGHTDTQYF. CDR3 DNA sequence: TGTGCCAGCAGGGCTAGCGGCCACACAGATACGCAGTATTTT.

The chain links TRBV5-1 to TRBJ2-1; 10 bases line up with TRBD2. This CDR3 region has 16 residues. Looked up from germline, CDR1 is SGHRS and CDR2 is YFSETQ. V shed 0 bases and J 10 bases; nucleotides not matched to a gene: 10. The DNA of the CDR3 is TGCGCCAGCAGCTTGGCCGAGGTAGCGGGAGGTTGGGAGCAGTTCTTC. Its translation is CASSLAEVAGGWEQFF.

The chain is built from TRBV27 and TRBJ1-2; D call uncertain. V dropped 6 bases and J dropped 0 bases, with 11 bases sitting between them. Germline loops: CDR1 MNHEY, CDR2 SMNVEV (reference sequence). The CDR3 sequence is 14 residues long. CDR3 nucleotides: TGTGCCAGCAGCCGAGAGTACTCTAACTATGGCTACACCTTC. The encoded protein is CASSREYSNYGYTF.

The CDR3 DNA sequence: TGTGCCAGTAACCATCTACAGGGAAAGCATCAGCCCCAGCATTTT. Translated, it gives CASNHLQGKHQPQHF. The V gene is TRBV19, the J gene TRBJ1-5, with D possibly being TRBD1 (6 bases). The V end was cut by 7 bases, the J end by 5 bases, with 18 bases between. Germline assignment: CDR1 LNHDA and CDR2 SQIVND (reference sequence). This CDR3 has 15 residues.

The V call is TRBV7-2, the J call TRBJ1-5; D not certain. There are 14 residues in the CDR3. Germline assignment: CDR1 SGHTA and CDR2 FQGNSA. Trimming stripped 4 bases from V and 6 bases from J, with 13 bases between. The CDR3 coding sequence is TGTGCCAGCAGCTGGGCAGCTGATCTTCAGCCCCAGCATTTT. Its protein is CASSWAADLQPQHF.

The chain has TRBV7-9 and TRBJ1-3, with D possibly being TRBD1 (6 bases). Deletions cut 5 bases from V and 3 bases from J, with 14 bases between. The CDR3 is 15 amino acids. The germline V gene encodes CDR1 SEHNR and CDR2 FQNEAQ (reference sequence). CDR3 amino acids: CASSLTTGLGNTIYF. In nucleotides, the CDR3 is TGTGCCAGCAGCCTGACCACAGGGCTTGGAAACACCATATATTTT.

The chain employs TRBV18 and TRBJ2-3; D is undetermined. Trimming pared 6 bases from V and 2 bases from J, leaving 15 bases between. Germline CDR1 is KGHSH and CDR2 is LQKENI. The CDR3 totals 15 residues. CDR3 DNA: TGTGCCAGCTCCGCGGCCACTACACTCACAGATACGCAGTATTTT. This encodes CASSAATTLTDTQYF.

The chain uses TRBV19 and TRBJ1-4; 7 positions match TRBD1. The junction had 8 bases not matched to a gene; V was cut back by 7 bases and J by 3 bases. This CDR3 is 15 amino acids long. CDR1 LNHDA and CDR2 SQIVND come from the germline V gene (reference sequence). The CDR3 sequence: CASTPVTGPNEKLFF. The CDR3 DNA is TGTGCCAGTACCCCCGTGACAGGGCCTAATGAAAAACTGTTTTTT.

This rearrangement joins TRBV5-1 to TRBJ1-1, with 9 bases fitting TRBD1. The trim removed 5 bases at V and 3 bases at J, leaving 5 bases unmatched. The V gene's germline CDR1 is SGHRS and CDR2 YFSETQ. This CDR3 contains 14 residues. CDR3 DNA: TGCGCCAGCAGGGGCCGGGACAGGGACACTGAAGCTTTCTTT. As protein: CASRGRDRDTEAFF. Using reference TRBV5-1 and TRBJ1-1 for the parts outside the CDR3, the full variable domain is KAGVTQTPRYLIKTRGQQVTLSCSPISGHRSVSWYQQTPGQGLQFLFEYFSETQRNKGNFPGRFSGRQFSNSRSEMNVSTLELGDSALYLCASRGRDRDTEAFFGQGTRLTVV.

The rearrangement uses TRBV3-1 (or the pseudogene TRBV3-2) and TRBJ2-1; tentatively, D is TRBD2 (5 bases). Germline V gives CDR1 LGHDT, CDR2 YNNKEL (reference sequence). V shed 4 bases and J shed 5 bases, with 9 bases lying between them. The length of the CDR3 is 13 residues. The chain's CDR3 is CASSPTRDNEQFF. The CDR3 bases are TGTGCCAGCAGCCCCACGCGGGACAATGAGCAGTTCTTC.

The CDR3 spells CATSRDVASSYEQYF. The CDR3 bases are TGTGCCACCAGCAGAGATGTGGCTAGCTCCTACGAGCAGTACTTC. The chain recombines TRBV15 with TRBJ2-7, with D unresolved. Trimming removed 0 bases at V and 0 bases at J, with 9 bases between. This CDR3 region has 15 residues. In germline, CDR1 is LNHNV, CDR2 YYDKDF (reference sequence).

The chain joins TRBV14 to TRBJ2-2; 12 nucleotides align to TRBD2. J was trimmed by 0 bases and V by 1 base; bases with no gene match: 3. CDR1 SGHDN and CDR2 FVKESK come from the germline V gene. The CDR3 has 18 amino acids. CDR3 region: CASSQGLAGATNTGELFF. CDR3 in DNA: TGTGCCAGCAGCCAAGGACTAGCGGGAGCGACGAACACCGGGGAGCTGTTTTTT.